This T cell receptor beta chain was obtained from a study of a mutant IDH1 vaccine in newly diagnosed glioma. Overall study context: Scheduled for weeks 1, 3, 5, 7, 11, 15, 19 and 23, eight vaccinations were given to patients.

The time point is: week 11, during vaccination. Alongside topical imiquimod, each dose of vaccine comprised 300 ug of mutant IDH1 20-mer peptide. Newly diagnosed WHO grade 3 or 4 IDH1-mutant, ATRX-lost astrocytomas were identified in the donors. This CDR3 region has 14 residues. CDR1 is SGHAT, CDR2 FQNNGV, per germline. Trimming took 1 base from V and 7 from J, leaving 11 bases between them. About this clone: Its antigen is as yet unknown.

Data came from immunoSEQ multiplex PCR; TCRdb stores just in-frame clones and leaves some out. The table lists under 150,000 clones, under 90% of them singletons. The chain recombines TRBV11-2 with TRBJ1-5; D gene ambiguous. This material consisted of PBMCs, taken from a glioma patient whose treatment included an IDH1 peptide vaccine. This TCR was recovered from a woman aged 45-60 years with glioma. The CDR3, as DNA: TGTGCCAGCAGCTTAGGTGTCCCCCCACAGCCCCAGCATTTT. Its translation: CASSLGVPPQPQHF. Full variable domain (missing parts from reference TRBV11-2 and TRBJ1-5): EAGVAQSPRYKIIEKRQSVAFWCNPISGHATLYWYQQILGQGPKLLIQFQNNGVVDDSQLPKDRFSAERLKGVDSTLKIQPAKLEDSAVYLCASSLGVPPQPQHFGDGTRLSIL.